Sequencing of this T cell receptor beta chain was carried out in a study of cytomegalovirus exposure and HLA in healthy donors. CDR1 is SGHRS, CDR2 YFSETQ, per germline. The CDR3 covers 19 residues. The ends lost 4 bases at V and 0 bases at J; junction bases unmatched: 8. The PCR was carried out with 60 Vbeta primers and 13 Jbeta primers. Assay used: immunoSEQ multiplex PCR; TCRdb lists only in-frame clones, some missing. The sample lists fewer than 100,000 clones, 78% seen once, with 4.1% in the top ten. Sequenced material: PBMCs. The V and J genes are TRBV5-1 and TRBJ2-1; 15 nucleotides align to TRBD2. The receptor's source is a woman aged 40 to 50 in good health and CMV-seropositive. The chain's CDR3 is CASSPEGLAGGSSYNEQFF. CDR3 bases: TGCGCCAGCAGCCCGGAGGGACTAGCGGGAGGAAGCTCCTACAATGAGCAGTTCTTC.